The sequence of this T cell receptor (beta chain) was determined in a study of sequential checkpoint blockade in melanoma. Study-wide context: Both treatment sequences were followed by maintenance nivolumab. Roughly 22 patients had tumor biopsies before treatment and at week 13.

TCRdb's copy holds only in-frame clones and misses some; the assay was immunoSEQ multiplex PCR. The sample lists about 3,200 clones, roughly 21% occurring once. Specified treatment: randomized to nivolumab then ipilimumab (arm A) or the reverse (arm B). This clone came up a few times. Its specificity is unknown. CDR1 is MNHGY and CDR2 is SAAAGT in the germline V gene. The CDR3 has 13 amino acids. Deletions cut 4 bases from V and 1 base from J, with 7 bases between. Study outcomes and limitations: Pretreatment TIL clonality tracked with response in the nivolumab-first arm.

The receptor comes from a human donor with melanoma. The chain has TRBV6-8 and TRBJ1-2; possibly TRBD1 for D (5 bases). The sequencing here drew on tumor tissue (inferred from file names), taken from a patient given nivolumab and ipilimumab in sequence. The CDR3 DNA reads as TGTGCCAGCAGTTCGACAGATAACTATGGCTACACCTTC. It is translated as CASSSTDNYGYTF.